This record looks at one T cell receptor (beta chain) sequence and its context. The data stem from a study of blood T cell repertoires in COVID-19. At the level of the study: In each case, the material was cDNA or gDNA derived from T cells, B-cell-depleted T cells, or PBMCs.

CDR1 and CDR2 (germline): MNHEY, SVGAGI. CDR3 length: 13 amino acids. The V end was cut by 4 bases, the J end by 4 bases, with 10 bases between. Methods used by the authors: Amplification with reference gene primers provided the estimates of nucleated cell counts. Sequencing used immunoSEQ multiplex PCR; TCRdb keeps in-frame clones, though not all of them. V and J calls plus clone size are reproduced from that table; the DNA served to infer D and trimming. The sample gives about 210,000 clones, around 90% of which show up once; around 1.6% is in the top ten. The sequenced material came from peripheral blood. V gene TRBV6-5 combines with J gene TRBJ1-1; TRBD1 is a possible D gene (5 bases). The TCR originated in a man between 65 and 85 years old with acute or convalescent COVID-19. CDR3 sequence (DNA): TGTGCCAGCAGTTTGGCGGGGACCACTGAAGCTTTCTTT. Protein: CASSLAGTTEAFF.